Each of the 25 T cell receptor beta chains below was sequenced from the same sample in a study of cytomegalovirus exposure and HLA in healthy donors. Generated by immunoSEQ multiplex PCR, the TCRdb table keeps only in-frame clones and is missing some. The data show 60,000 to 90,000 clones, with just under 85% seen just once and less than 3% held by the top ten. The sequenced sample consisted of PBMCs. These TCRs come from a man under 40 in good health and CMV-seronegative.

This rearrangement joins TRBV28 to TRBJ2-5; D might be TRBD2 (7 bases). Germline values: CDR1 MDHEN, CDR2 SYDVKM. The ends were cut back, 2 bases at V and 6 bases at J, with 19 bases in the middle. This CDR3 contains 16 residues. The CDR3 loop reads CASSLPSTGGQQTQYF. CDR3 DNA sequence: TGTGCCAGCAGTTTACCCTCTACGGGGGGCCAGCAGACCCAGTACTTC.

CDR3 sequence (DNA): TGTGCCAGCAGCTTGGGAGGACAGGCCGGTGGCTACACCTTC. It codes for CASSLGGQAGGYTF. The V and J genes are TRBV5-4 and TRBJ1-2; 7 bases map to TRBD1. The CDR3 spans 14 residues. From germline, CDR1 is SGHNT and CDR2 YYREEE (reference sequence). The ends lost 0 bases at V and 7 bases at J; junction bases unmatched: 6.

This clone was found a few times. The rearrangement links TRBV4-3 to TRBJ2-7; 8 bases are a match to TRBD1. CDR3 length: 15 residues. Per the germline V gene, CDR1 is LGHNA and CDR2 is YSLEER. The V gene end was trimmed by 1 base and the J gene end by 2 bases; junction bases not matched to a gene: 4. CDR3 residues: CASSQGTGTTYEQYF. The CDR3 DNA follows: TGCGCCAGCAGCCAAGGGACAGGGACAACCTACGAGCAGTACTTC.

J is TRBJ2-1 and V is TRBV7-3; TRBD2 matches 8 bases. The CDR3 totals 14 residues. Germline V gene lookup returns CDR1 SGHTA and CDR2 FQGTGA. V shed 2 bases, J shed 7 bases, and the junction held 4 bases outside the gene matches. DNA for the CDR3: TGTGCCAGCAGCTTAGCGGGGGGTCAGAATGAGCAGTTCTTC. Translating it yields CASSLAGGQNEQFF.

The chain links TRBV5-1 to TRBJ2-3; D is undetermined. The ends were cut back, 1 base at V and 1 base at J, with 10 bases in the middle. In germline, CDR1 is SGHRS, CDR2 YFSETQ. This CDR3 is built from 15 residues. CDR3 DNA: TGCGCCAGCAGCTTGAGAAGCCTCCGCACAGATACGCAGTATTTT. Amino acids: CASSLRSLRTDTQYF.

The chain joins TRBV13 to TRBJ1-2; TRBD1 might be the D (5 bases). Germline CDR1 is PRHDT and CDR2 is FYEKMQ (reference sequence). V was pared by 2 bases and J by 7 bases, with 11 bases between. The CDR3 contains 13 residues. Here the CDR3 DNA reads TGTGCCAGCAGCTTATTTGGGCAGGGTGGCTACACCTTC. Encoded protein: CASSLFGQGGYTF.

The chain carries TRBV7-9 and TRBJ1-1, with D unresolved. The CDR3 runs to 15 residues. Between the trimmed V and J ends, which lost 1 base and 2 bases, there was a span of 11 bases. Germline CDR1 reads SEHNR; CDR2 reads FQNEAQ (reference sequence). This chain's CDR3 is CASSLDTSLNTEAFF. As DNA, the CDR3 is TGTGCCAGCAGCTTAGATACATCGCTTAACACTGAAGCTTTCTTT. Looking up the rest from reference TRBV7-9 and TRBJ1-1 gives the full variable domain: DTGVSQNPRHKITKRGQNVTFRCDPISEHNRLYWYRQTLGQGPEFLTYFQNEAQLEKSRLLSDRFSAERPKGSFSTLEIQRTEQGDSAMYLCASSLDTSLNTEAFFGQGTRLTVV.

The chain joins TRBV6-1 to TRBJ2-7, with 8 bases lining up with TRBD1. This CDR3 spans 15 amino acids. Germline assignment: CDR1 MNHNS and CDR2 SASEGT. V shed 2 bases, J shed 6 bases, and the junction held 9 bases outside the gene matches. This CDR3 reads CASSEIGAGGREQYV. Here the CDR3 DNA reads TGTGCCAGCAGTGAAATTGGGGCAGGGGGCCGCGAGCAGTACGTC.

The rearrangement joins TRBV5-1 to TRBJ1-2; the D gene is possibly TRBD1 (5 bases). Germline lookup yields CDR1 SGHRS and CDR2 YFSETQ. Trimming took off 0 bases at V and 5 bases at J, with 5 bases between the two ends. There are 12 residues in the CDR3. CDR3 loop: CASSLGQYGYTF. Here the CDR3 DNA reads TGCGCCAGCAGCTTGGGACAGTATGGCTACACCTTC.

The rearrangement uses TRBV4-3 and TRBJ1-4; 7 positions agree with TRBD1. CDR1 and CDR2 from the germline V gene are LGHNA and YSLEER. The junction had 12 bases not matched to a gene; V was cut back by 4 bases and J by 7 bases. The CDR3 has 16 residues. The chain's CDR3 is CASSRLTGARTEKLFF. As DNA, the CDR3 is TGCGCCAGCAGCCGGTTAACAGGGGCAAGGACTGAAAAACTGTTTTTT.

The chain combines TRBV5-5 with TRBJ1-5; a weak D match, TRBD1 (6 bases). The CDR3 is made up of 14 amino acids. With 5 bases removed from V and 3 bases from J, the gap between germline ends came to 12 bases. Germline CDR1 is SGHKS and CDR2 is YYEKEE (reference sequence). The CDR3 here is CASSRQDINQPQHF. CDR3 bases: TGTGCCAGCAGTAGACAGGATATCAATCAGCCCCAGCATTTT.

CDR3 in DNA: TGTGCCTGGAATAAGGACAGTAAACAGCCCCAGCATTTT. Amino acids: CAWNKDSKQPQHF. This chain joins TRBV30 and TRBJ1-5; D is perhaps TRBD1 (6 bases). The germline V gene has CDR1 GTSNPN and CDR2 SVGIG (reference sequence). This CDR3 has 13 residues. The V end was cut by 4 bases, the J end by 7 bases, with 14 bases between.

This chain joins TRBV18 and TRBJ2-4; maybe TRBD1 (5 bases). Germline-derived CDR1 and CDR2 are KGHSH and LQKENI. CDR3 length equals 14 residues. V lost 3 bases and J 6 bases, leaving 12 bases between the germline ends. In DNA, the CDR3 is TGTGCCAGCTCACCCCCAGTAGACAGAAACATTCAGTACTTC. Translated: CASSPPVDRNIQYF. Looking up the rest from reference TRBV18 and TRBJ2-4 gives the full variable domain: NAGVMQNPRHLVRRRGQEARLRCSPMKGHSHVYWYRQLPEEGLKFMVYLQKENIIDESGMPKERFSAEFPKEGPSILRIQQVVRGDSAAYFCASSPPVDRNIQYFGAGTRLSVL.

The chain is built from TRBV4-1 and TRBJ1-5; D might be TRBD1 (5 bases). Germline lookup yields CDR1 MGHRA and CDR2 YSYEKL. The CDR3 sequence is 18 residues long. The ends were cut back, 0 bases at V and 1 base at J, with 16 bases in the middle. The CDR3 reads CASSQDLGRGSSNQPQHF. The CDR3 DNA reads as TGCGCCAGCAGCCAAGATTTGGGGAGGGGATCAAGCAATCAGCCCCAGCATTTT.

The CDR3 here is CASSLGQDEAFF. In DNA form, the CDR3 reads TGCGCCAGCAGCTTGGGGCAGGATGAAGCTTTCTTT. This chain links TRBV5-1 with TRBJ1-1, with no clear D. The CDR3 contains 12 residues. CDR1 and CDR2 from the germline V gene are SGHRS and YFSETQ. V was shortened by 0 bases and J by 7 bases, with 7 bases between the two germline ends.

This clone has a handful of counts. For the CDR3, the DNA is TGTGCCAGCAGCCCGGACAGCTCCTACGAGCAGTACTTC. It specifies CASSPDSSYEQYF. This chain uses TRBV5-4 with TRBJ2-7; TRBD1 is a possible D gene (6 bases). This CDR3 region has 13 residues. Deletions cut 4 bases from V and 0 bases from J, with 8 bases between. Germline CDR1 is SGHNT and CDR2 is YYREEE (reference sequence).

CDR3 region: CASISERSTDTQYF. CDR3 DNA sequence: TGTGCCAGCATTAGTGAACGAAGCACAGATACGCAGTATTTT. The chain employs TRBV6-1 and TRBJ2-3, with D unclear. The CDR3 is made up of 14 amino acids. Germline CDR1 and CDR2: MNHNS and SASEGT. Trimming pared 7 bases from V and 0 bases from J, leaving 11 bases between.

The chain recombines TRBV9 with TRBJ2-3; the D is unclear. V was shortened by 3 bases and J by 0 bases, with 11 bases between the two germline ends. This CDR3 spans 15 amino acids. Germline CDR1 SGDLS, CDR2 YYNGEE. This CDR3 reads CASSADYSSTDTQYF. The CDR3 coding sequence is TGTGCCAGCAGCGCCGATTACTCAAGCACAGATACGCAGTATTTT.

J is TRBJ2-7 and V is TRBV7-6; 11 positions match TRBD1. V trimming: 1 base; J trimming: 2 bases; junction bases outside the gene matches: 7. CDR3 length: 17 residues. The V gene's germline CDR1 is SGHVS and CDR2 FNYEAQ. The CDR3 coding sequence is TGTGCCAGCAGCTTAGAGGGGACAGGGGGTCTCGCCTACGAGCAGTACTTC. Amino acids: CASSLEGTGGLAYEQYF.

The rearrangement uses TRBV10-2 and TRBJ2-7; 9 bases match TRBD1. Germline CDR1 is WSHSY and CDR2 is SAAADI. The CDR3 contains 15 residues. Losses at the gene ends were 6 bases for V and 1 base for J; bases not matched to a gene: 7. CDR3 in DNA: TGCGCCAGCAGCCCCGAAGGACAGGGGTCCTACGAGCAGTACTTC. Its protein product is CASSPEGQGSYEQYF.

The chain links TRBV10-3 to TRBJ2-1; D is possibly TRBD1 (5 bases). The CDR3 covers 17 residues. Germline V gene sequence: CDR1 ENHRY, CDR2 SYGVKD. The ends were cut back, 3 bases at V and 5 bases at J, with 20 bases in the middle. CDR3 nucleotides: TGTGCCATCAGTGACCTCCACGATAGACAGTCGCACAATGAGCAGTTCTTC. It yields the protein CAISDLHDRQSHNEQFF.

J is TRBJ1-2 and V is TRBV11-2, with 9 positions matching TRBD1. The CDR3 loop spans 14 amino acids. J was trimmed by 8 bases and V by 4 bases; bases with no gene match: 8. Germline CDR1 and CDR2: SGHAT and FQNNGV. The CDR3 region is CASSSTGGAFGYTF. The CDR3, as DNA: TGTGCCAGCAGCTCTACAGGGGGCGCTTTCGGCTACACCTTC.

The CDR3 nucleotides are TGTGCCAGTAATGGAATTTGGGGGCCGGGCTACACCTTC. It translates to CASNGIWGPGYTF. V is TRBV19 and J is TRBJ1-2, with a possible D match to TRBD1 (6 bases). Trimming took off 7 bases at V and 8 bases at J, with 17 bases between the two ends. Germline CDR1 and CDR2: LNHDA and SQIVND (reference sequence). The CDR3 runs to 13 residues.

This clone was counted only a few times. The gene calls are TRBV30 and TRBJ1-1; no firm D call. The CDR3 has 15 amino acids. V lost 3 bases to trimming and J lost 0 bases, with 14 bases between them. CDR1 GTSNPN and CDR2 SVGIG come from the germline V gene (reference sequence). The CDR3 coding sequence is TGTGCCTGGAGACCTGTGAAGACTATGAACACTGAAGCTTTCTTT. Translated: CAWRPVKTMNTEAFF.

The chain joins TRBV9 to TRBJ2-1; 7 bases map to TRBD2. The germline V gene encodes CDR1 SGDLS and CDR2 YYNGEE. The CDR3 is 15 residues long. V lost 0 bases to trimming and J lost 6 bases; unmatched junction nucleotides: 6. The CDR3 loop reads CASSVAGGVFNEQFF. The CDR3, as DNA: TGTGCCAGCAGCGTAGCGGGGGGAGTATTCAATGAGCAGTTCTTC.